Below, 27 T cell receptor beta chains from the same sample are listed, as sequenced in a study of CD8+ T cells in alopecia areata. Reverse transcription of extracted RNA yielded cDNA, which provided the sequencing template. The data were produced by immunoSEQ multiplex PCR, yet TCRdb's version contains in-frame clones alone and is incomplete. The sample holds 140,000 to 150,000 clones; about three fifths are singletons and the top ten take just over 35%. The sequencing input was CD8+ T cells sorted from blood. Receptors originate from a human donor in good health.

The V gene is TRBV4-1, the J gene TRBJ2-2; weak D call: TRBD1 (6 bases). This CDR3 contains 14 residues. Trimming pared 6 bases from V and 4 bases from J, leaving 12 bases between. Germline V gene data show CDR1 as MGHRA and CDR2 as YSYEKL. The CDR3 DNA reads as TGCGCCAGCAGTGACAGGTCGGGCACCGGGGAGCTGTTTTTT. It codes for CASSDRSGTGELFF.

The chain is built from TRBV27 and TRBJ2-5; D unclear. Germline loops: CDR1 MNHEY, CDR2 SMNVEV (reference sequence). The CDR3 covers 13 residues. Deletions cut 0 bases from V and 10 bases from J, with 12 bases between. In nucleotides, the CDR3 is TGTGCCAGCAGTTTATCGGCCCCATGGGGCCAGTACTTC. It yields the protein CASSLSAPWGQYF.

The chain recombines TRBV15 with TRBJ2-1; 8 positions agree with TRBD2. Germline loops: CDR1 LNHNV, CDR2 YYDKDF (reference sequence). With 1 base clipped from V and 8 bases from J, the junction kept 7 bases outside the gene matches. The CDR3 covers 15 residues. DNA of the CDR3: TGTGCCACCAGCAGAGCTATAGCGGGATCCTATGAGCAGTTCTTC. Encoded protein: CATSRAIAGSYEQFF.

This chain uses TRBV11-2 with TRBJ2-7, with a possible D match to TRBD2 (6 bases). The CDR3 spans 12 residues. V lost 6 bases to trimming and J lost 5 bases, with 11 bases between them. Germline V gives CDR1 SGHAT, CDR2 FQNNGV. The CDR3, as DNA: TGTGCCAGCAGTCCGTCGGGAGACGAGCAGTACTTC. Translating gives CASSPSGDEQYF. The full variable domain, with the rest looked up from reference TRBV11-2 and TRBJ2-7, is EAGVAQSPRYKIIEKRQSVAFWCNPISGHATLYWYQQILGQGPKLLIQFQNNGVVDDSQLPKDRFSAERLKGVDSTLKIQPAKLEDSAVYLCASSPSGDEQYFGPGTRLTVT.

J is TRBJ1-5 and V is TRBV5-1; 10 bases match TRBD1. The CDR3 runs 14 residues. V was clipped by 4 bases and J by 10 bases; unmatched bases: 8. Germline lookup yields CDR1 SGHRS and CDR2 YFSETQ. As DNA, the CDR3 is TGCGCCAGCAGCCGAGGGACAGGGGAGGATCCCCAGCATTTT. It yields the protein CASSRGTGEDPQHF.

The V gene is TRBV7-2, the J gene TRBJ2-4; D call uncertain. Deletions cut 0 bases from V and 0 bases from J, with 6 bases between. The CDR3 contains 15 residues. In germline, CDR1 is SGHTA, CDR2 FQGNSA. CDR3 DNA sequence: TGTGCCAGCAGCTTAGCAGCTTTAGCCAAAAACATTCAGTACTTC. It codes for CASSLAALAKNIQYF.

This chain uses TRBV5-1 with TRBJ2-5; the D is unclear. The CDR3 loop spans 15 amino acids. Germline V gene data show CDR1 as SGHRS and CDR2 as YFSETQ. V was trimmed by 0 bases and J by 1 base, leaving 10 bases between them. The CDR3 bases are TGCGCCAGCAGCTTGGCCTGGGGTCCCCAAGAGACCCAGTACTTC. Translated: CASSLAWGPQETQYF.

Notes on this clone: The sample contains more than one DNA sequence encoding this CDR3. The chain combines TRBV27 with TRBJ2-7, with D maybe TRBD2 (5 bases). V dropped 2 bases and J dropped 2 bases, with 7 bases sitting between them. In germline, CDR1 is MNHEY, CDR2 SMNVEV (reference sequence). The CDR3 has 13 residues. The CDR3 loop is CASSLGGTYEQYF. DNA of the CDR3: TGTGCCAGCAGTTTAGGAGGAACCTACGAGCAGTACTTC.

The V and J genes are TRBV6-5 and TRBJ2-7, with D perhaps matching TRBD2 (5 bases). This CDR3 is built from 13 residues. CDR1 and CDR2 (germline): MNHEY, SVGAGI. V was shortened by 2 bases and J by 5 bases, with 10 bases between the two germline ends. The CDR3 spells CASSYVGVDEQYF. The DNA of the CDR3 is TGTGCCAGCAGTTACGTCGGGGTGGACGAGCAGTACTTC.

The chain employs TRBV6-5 and TRBJ1-1; D not resolved. The CDR3 spans 14 residues. V shed 0 bases and J shed 3 bases, with 8 bases lying between them. CDR1 is MNHEY and CDR2 is SVGAGI in the germline V gene. CDR3 sequence: CASSYSRGDTEAFF. Here the CDR3 DNA reads TGTGCCAGCAGTTACTCGCGGGGAGACACTGAAGCTTTCTTT.

A note on this clone: The junction departs from germline at one end; a sequencing error may be responsible. The rearrangement links TRBV2 to TRBJ1-5; D gene uncertain. The CDR3 runs to 14 residues. Germline CDR1 is SNHLY and CDR2 is FYNNEI. Here the CDR3 reads CVSSDSYSNQPQHF. Here the CDR3 DNA reads TGTGTCAGCAGTGATTCCTATAGCAATCAGCCCCAGCATTTT.

This clone was found a few times. V is TRBV30 and J is TRBJ2-3; D not certain. CDR3 length equals 16 residues. The germline gives CDR1 GTSNPN, CDR2 SVGIG (reference sequence). V lost 5 bases and J 1 base, leaving 19 bases between the germline ends. DNA for the CDR3: TGTGCCTGGTCGGGTGCATGGCCGCCTCGCACAGATACGCAGTATTTT. Protein: CAWSGAWPPRTDTQYF.

This clone was seen only a few times. The chain employs TRBV7-6 and TRBJ2-1; no firm D call. The V end was cut by 5 bases, the J end by 4 bases, with 6 bases between. The germline gives CDR1 SGHVS, CDR2 FNYEAQ. There are 12 residues in the CDR3. The CDR3 loop is CASSKGYNEQFF. CDR3 in DNA: TGTGCCAGCAGCAAGGGTTACAATGAGCAGTTCTTC. Supplemented by reference TRBV7-6 and TRBJ2-1, the full variable domain reads GAGVSQSPRYKVTKRGQDVALRCDPISGHVSLYWYRQALGQGPEFLTYFNYEAQQDKSGLPNDRFSAERPEGSISTLTIQRTEQRDSAMYRCASSKGYNEQFFGPGTRLTVL.

V gene TRBV2 combines with J gene TRBJ2-2; 8 bases line up with TRBD1. Trimming removed 3 bases from V and 2 bases from J; junction bases left unmatched: 5. The CDR3 has 16 amino acids. In germline, CDR1 is SNHLY, CDR2 FYNNEI. The CDR3 bases are TGTGCCAGCAGTGACGGGACAGGCTATAACACCGGGGAGCTGTTTTTT. It yields the protein CASSDGTGYNTGELFF.

This chain joins TRBV4-1 and TRBJ2-1; D unresolved. Trimming pared 1 base from V and 3 bases from J, leaving 7 bases between. The germline gives CDR1 MGHRA, CDR2 YSYEKL. The CDR3 consists of 14 residues. CDR3 region: CASSQAQLYNEQFF. The CDR3 region has the DNA TGCGCCAGCAGCCAAGCGCAGCTCTACAATGAGCAGTTCTTC.

This chain links TRBV5-6 with TRBJ2-7; a weak D match, TRBD1 (6 bases). The V end lost 4 bases, the J end lost 0 bases, and 8 bases lay between the germline ends. The CDR3 length is 13 residues. Per the germline V gene, CDR1 is SGHDT and CDR2 is YYEEEE. The CDR3: CASSEGHSYEQYF. The CDR3 coding sequence is TGTGCCAGCAGCGAGGGACACTCCTACGAGCAGTACTTC.

This clone has more than one count but fewer than ten. V gene TRBV10-3 combines with J gene TRBJ2-7; 9 bases map to TRBD2. V shed 3 bases, J shed 0 bases, and the junction held 6 bases outside the gene matches. The CDR3 sequence is 16 residues long. Germline assignment: CDR1 ENHRY and CDR2 SYGVKD. CDR3 in DNA: TGTGCCATCAGTGATAGTCTAGCGGGAAGCTCCTACGAGCAGTACTTC. It yields the protein CAISDSLAGSSYEQYF.

The chain uses TRBV25-1 and TRBJ2-7, with D uncertain. CDR1 is MGHDK, CDR2 SYGVNS, per germline. The germline V and J ends were trimmed by 1 base and 4 bases, with 5 bases remaining between them. The CDR3 is 12 residues long. The DNA of the CDR3 is TGTGCCAGCAGTGAATGGTCGTACGAGCAGTACTTC. As protein: CASSEWSYEQYF.

This sequence joins TRBV25-1 and TRBJ2-7, with TRBD1 matching over 10 bases. Trimming at V came to 6 bases and at J to 3 bases, leaving 8 bases not matched to a gene. Germline V gene data show CDR1 as MGHDK and CDR2 as SYGVNS. The CDR3 loop spans 15 amino acids. The CDR3 spells CASSATGQGVYEQYF. DNA of the CDR3: TGTGCCAGCAGCGCAACCGGACAGGGGGTCTACGAGCAGTACTTC.

This chain connects TRBV14 to TRBJ2-7; no clear D gene. The germline V gene encodes CDR1 SGHDN and CDR2 FVKESK. The CDR3 runs 13 residues. Trimming took 0 bases from V and 4 from J, leaving 7 bases between them. CDR3 protein: CASSQEPAYEQYF. CDR3 DNA: TGTGCCAGCAGCCAAGAACCCGCATACGAGCAGTACTTC.

V gene TRBV28 combines with J gene TRBJ2-5; 11 nucleotides line up with TRBD1. The CDR3 spans 15 residues. Germline V gene data show CDR1 as MDHEN and CDR2 as SYDVKM. V shed 4 bases and J 7 bases; nucleotides not matched to a gene: 8. CDR3 amino acids: CASSWGQGDLGTQYF. CDR3 nucleotide sequence: TGTGCCAGCAGTTGGGGACAGGGGGATTTGGGGACCCAGTACTTC.

This rearrangement joins TRBV6-5 to TRBJ2-3; D is undetermined. V lost 0 bases and J 4 bases, leaving 8 bases between the germline ends. CDR3 length: 14 residues. CDR1 and CDR2 (germline): MNHEY, SVGAGI. CDR3 protein: CASSYSPVPDTQYF. CDR3 sequence (DNA): TGTGCCAGCAGTTACTCCCCCGTCCCAGATACGCAGTATTTT.

The rearrangement links TRBV6-5 to TRBJ2-4; the D is unclear. Germline CDR1 is MNHEY and CDR2 is SVGAGI. This CDR3 contains 16 residues. Between the trimmed V and J ends, which lost 2 bases and 0 bases, there was a span of 11 bases. The CDR3 nucleotides are TGTGCCAGCAGTTACATCTGGGAACTAGCCAAAAACATTCAGTACTTC. This sequence encodes CASSYIWELAKNIQYF.

V and J are TRBV28 and TRBJ2-7, with D possibly being TRBD1 (6 bases). V lost 5 bases and J lost 0, with 14 bases in between. The CDR3 runs 15 residues. CDR1 and CDR2 from the germline V gene are MDHEN and SYDVKM. The CDR3 loop reads CASSPGTHPSYEQYF. In DNA, the CDR3 is TGTGCCAGCAGTCCTGGGACACATCCCTCCTACGAGCAGTACTTC.

The chain employs TRBV27 and TRBJ2-7, with 7 bases that match TRBD1. This CDR3 has 13 residues. Trimming removed 6 bases from V and 3 bases from J; junction bases left unmatched: 5. From germline, CDR1 is MNHEY and CDR2 SMNVEV (reference sequence). CDR3 in DNA: TGTGCCAGCAGCCCGGGACAGAACTACGAGCAGTACTTC. Translating it yields CASSPGQNYEQYF.

The J gene is TRBJ1-2, the V gene TRBV2; D is ambiguous. The V gene's germline CDR1 is SNHLY and CDR2 FYNNEI. This CDR3 has 13 residues. V lost 7 bases to trimming and J lost 4 bases, with 13 bases between them. CDR3 protein: CASIRGIGYGYTF. Here the CDR3 DNA reads TGTGCCAGCATTCGGGGAATTGGCTATGGCTACACCTTC.

Regarding this clone: The sample carries other DNA sequences with the same CDR3. V and J are TRBV27 and TRBJ2-1; 11 nucleotides agree with TRBD2. J was trimmed by 4 bases and V by 3 bases; bases with no gene match: 2. Germline-derived CDR1 and CDR2 are MNHEY and SMNVEV (reference sequence). This CDR3 comprises 15 residues. CDR3 sequence (DNA): TGTGCCAGCAGTTTGTTAGCGGGAGGGTACAATGAGCAGTTCTTC. Translating it yields CASSLLAGGYNEQFF.